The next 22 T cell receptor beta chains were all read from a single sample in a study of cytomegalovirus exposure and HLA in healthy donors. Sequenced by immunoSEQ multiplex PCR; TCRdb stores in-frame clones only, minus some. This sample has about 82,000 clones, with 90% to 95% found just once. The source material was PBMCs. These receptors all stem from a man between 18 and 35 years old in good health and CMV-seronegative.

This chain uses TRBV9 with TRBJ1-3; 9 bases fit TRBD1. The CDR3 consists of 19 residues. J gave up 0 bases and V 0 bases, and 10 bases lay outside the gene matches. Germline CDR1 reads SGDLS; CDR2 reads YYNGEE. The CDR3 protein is CASSVEGQGHIRSGNTIYF. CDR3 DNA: TGTGCCAGCAGCGTAGAGGGACAGGGCCACATCCGCTCTGGAAACACCATATATTTT.

As DNA, the CDR3 is TGTGCCAGCAGCCTCCTACTCGGGGTCGGCTATGGCTACACCTTC. This sequence encodes CASSLLLGVGYGYTF. The chain carries TRBV5-4 and TRBJ1-2; D remains ambiguous. Trimming pared 4 bases from V and 4 bases from J, leaving 17 bases between. This CDR3 spans 15 amino acids. The germline gives CDR1 SGHNT, CDR2 YYREEE (reference sequence).

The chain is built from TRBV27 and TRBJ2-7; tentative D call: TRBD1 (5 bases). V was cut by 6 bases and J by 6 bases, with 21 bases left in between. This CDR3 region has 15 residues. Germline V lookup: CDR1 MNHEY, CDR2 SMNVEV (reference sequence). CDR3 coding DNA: TGTGCCAGCAGCCAATTACAGGCCCTGGGAAGCGAGCAGTACTTC. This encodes CASSQLQALGSEQYF.

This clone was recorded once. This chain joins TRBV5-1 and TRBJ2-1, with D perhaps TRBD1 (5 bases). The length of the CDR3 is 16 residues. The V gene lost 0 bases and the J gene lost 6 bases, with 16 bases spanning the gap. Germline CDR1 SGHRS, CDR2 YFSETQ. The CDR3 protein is CASSLVTQGLGNEQFF. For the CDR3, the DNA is TGCGCCAGCAGCTTGGTGACCCAGGGTCTGGGCAATGAGCAGTTCTTC.

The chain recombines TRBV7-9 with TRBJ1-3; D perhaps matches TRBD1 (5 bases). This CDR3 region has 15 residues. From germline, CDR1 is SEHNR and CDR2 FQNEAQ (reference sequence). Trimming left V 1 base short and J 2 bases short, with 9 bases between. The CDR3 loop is CASSLVQDPGNTIYF. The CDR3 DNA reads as TGTGCCAGCAGCTTAGTACAGGACCCTGGAAACACCATATATTTT.

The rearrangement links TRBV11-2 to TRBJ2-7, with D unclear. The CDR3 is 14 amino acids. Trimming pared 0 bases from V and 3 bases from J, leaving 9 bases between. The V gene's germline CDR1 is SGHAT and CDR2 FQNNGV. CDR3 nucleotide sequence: TGTGCCAGCAGCTTAGAAGCGAGGATCTACGAGCAGTACTTC. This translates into CASSLEARIYEQYF.

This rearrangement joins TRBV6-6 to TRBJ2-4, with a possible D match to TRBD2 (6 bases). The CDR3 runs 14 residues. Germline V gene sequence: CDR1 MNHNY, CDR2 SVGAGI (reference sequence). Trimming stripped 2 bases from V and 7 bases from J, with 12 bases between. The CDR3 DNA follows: TGTGCCAGCAGTTACGCAGGACTATTTAACATTCAGTACTTC. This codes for CASSYAGLFNIQYF.

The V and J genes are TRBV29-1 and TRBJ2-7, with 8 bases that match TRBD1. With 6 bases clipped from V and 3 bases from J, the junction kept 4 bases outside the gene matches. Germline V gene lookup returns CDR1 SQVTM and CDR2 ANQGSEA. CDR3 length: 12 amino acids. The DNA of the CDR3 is TGCAGCGTAGTCGGACAGGGCTACGAGCAGTACTTC. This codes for CSVVGQGYEQYF.

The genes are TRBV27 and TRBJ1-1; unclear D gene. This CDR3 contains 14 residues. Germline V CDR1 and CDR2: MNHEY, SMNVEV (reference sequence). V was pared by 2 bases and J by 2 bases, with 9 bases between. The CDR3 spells CASSLHPVNTEAFF. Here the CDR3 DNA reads TGTGCCAGCAGTTTACATCCAGTAAACACTGAAGCTTTCTTT.

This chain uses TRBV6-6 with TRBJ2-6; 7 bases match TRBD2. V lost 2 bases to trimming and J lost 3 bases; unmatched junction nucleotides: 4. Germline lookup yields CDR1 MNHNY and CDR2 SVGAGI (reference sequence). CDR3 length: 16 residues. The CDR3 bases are TGTGCCAGCAGTTACAAGGGAGGGGATGGGGCCAACGTCCTGACTTTC. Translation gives CASSYKGGDGANVLTF.

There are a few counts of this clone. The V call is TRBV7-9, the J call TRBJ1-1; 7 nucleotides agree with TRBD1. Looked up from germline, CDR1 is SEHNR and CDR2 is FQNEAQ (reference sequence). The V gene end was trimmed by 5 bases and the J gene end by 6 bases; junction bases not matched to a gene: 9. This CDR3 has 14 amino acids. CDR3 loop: CASSPRAGGSEAFF. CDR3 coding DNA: TGTGCCAGCAGCCCCCGGGCAGGGGGTTCTGAAGCTTTCTTT.

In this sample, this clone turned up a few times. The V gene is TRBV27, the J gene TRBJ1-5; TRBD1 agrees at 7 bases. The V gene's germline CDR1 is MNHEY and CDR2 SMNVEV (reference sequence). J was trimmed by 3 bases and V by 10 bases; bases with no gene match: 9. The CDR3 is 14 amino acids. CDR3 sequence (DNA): TGTGCCATAGGCTCCGGGACAGTCAATCAGCCCCAGCATTTT. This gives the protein CAIGSGTVNQPQHF.

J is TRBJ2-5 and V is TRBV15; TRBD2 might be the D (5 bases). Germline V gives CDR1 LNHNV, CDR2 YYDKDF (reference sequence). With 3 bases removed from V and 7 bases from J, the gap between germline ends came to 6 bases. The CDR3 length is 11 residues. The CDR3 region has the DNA TGTGCCACCAGCAGGGCGGGGACCCAGTACTTC. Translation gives CATSRAGTQYF.

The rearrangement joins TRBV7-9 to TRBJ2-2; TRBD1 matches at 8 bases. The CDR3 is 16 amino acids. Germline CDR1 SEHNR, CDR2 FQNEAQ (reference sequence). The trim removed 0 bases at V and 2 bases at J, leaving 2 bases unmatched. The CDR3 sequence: CASSLATGVNTGELFF. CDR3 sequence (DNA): TGTGCCAGCAGCTTAGCGACAGGGGTTAACACCGGGGAGCTGTTTTTT.

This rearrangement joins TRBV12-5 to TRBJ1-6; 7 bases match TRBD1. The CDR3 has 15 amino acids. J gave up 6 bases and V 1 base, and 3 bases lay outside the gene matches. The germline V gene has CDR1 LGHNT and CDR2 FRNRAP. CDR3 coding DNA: TGTGCTAGTGGTTTGGCCCGACAGGGTAATTCACCCCTCCACTTT. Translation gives CASGLARQGNSPLHF.

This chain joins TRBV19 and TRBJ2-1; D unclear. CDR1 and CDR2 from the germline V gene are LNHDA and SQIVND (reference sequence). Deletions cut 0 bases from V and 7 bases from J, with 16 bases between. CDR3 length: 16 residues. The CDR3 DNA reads TGTGCCAGTAGTATAGATCGAGGCGGTTCAAGGAATGAGCAGTTCTTC. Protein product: CASSIDRGGSRNEQFF. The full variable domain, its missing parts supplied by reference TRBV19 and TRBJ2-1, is DGGITQSPKYLFRKEGQNVTLSCEQNLNHDAMYWYRQDPGQGLRLIYYSQIVNDFQKGDIAEGYSVSREKKESFPLTVTSAQKNPTAFYLCASSIDRGGSRNEQFFGPGTRLTVL.

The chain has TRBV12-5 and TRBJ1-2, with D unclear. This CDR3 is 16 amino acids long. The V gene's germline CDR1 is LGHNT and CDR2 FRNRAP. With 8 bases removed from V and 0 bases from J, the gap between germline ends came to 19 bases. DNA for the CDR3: TGTGCTAGTTTGGGCATCCACTGGCGAGCTAACTATGGCTACACCTTC. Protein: CASLGIHWRANYGYTF.

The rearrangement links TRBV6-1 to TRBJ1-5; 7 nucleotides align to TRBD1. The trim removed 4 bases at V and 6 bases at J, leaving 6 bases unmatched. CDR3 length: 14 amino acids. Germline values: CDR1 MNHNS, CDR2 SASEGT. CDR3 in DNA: TGTGCCAGCAGTGGAGGGACAGACGTTCAGCCCCAGCATTTT. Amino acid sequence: CASSGGTDVQPQHF.

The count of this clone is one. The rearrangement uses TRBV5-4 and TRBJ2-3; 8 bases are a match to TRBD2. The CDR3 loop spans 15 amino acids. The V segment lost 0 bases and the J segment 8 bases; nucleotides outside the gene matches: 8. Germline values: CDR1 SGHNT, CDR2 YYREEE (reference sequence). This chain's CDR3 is CASSLEGLGSGTQYF. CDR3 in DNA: TGTGCCAGCAGCTTGGAGGGACTAGGAAGCGGTACGCAGTATTTT.

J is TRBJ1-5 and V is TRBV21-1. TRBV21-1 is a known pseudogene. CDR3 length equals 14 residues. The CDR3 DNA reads TGTGCCAGCAGCAAGTCCGAGGGCTCGCAGCCCCAGCATTTT. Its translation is CASSKSEGSQPQHF.

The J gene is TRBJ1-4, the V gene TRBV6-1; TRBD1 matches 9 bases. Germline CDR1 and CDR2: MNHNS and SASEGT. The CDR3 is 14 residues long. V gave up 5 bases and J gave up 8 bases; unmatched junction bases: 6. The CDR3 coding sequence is TGTGCCAGCAGTATCGACAGGGGGAAGGAAAAACTGTTTTTT. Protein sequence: CASSIDRGKEKLFF.

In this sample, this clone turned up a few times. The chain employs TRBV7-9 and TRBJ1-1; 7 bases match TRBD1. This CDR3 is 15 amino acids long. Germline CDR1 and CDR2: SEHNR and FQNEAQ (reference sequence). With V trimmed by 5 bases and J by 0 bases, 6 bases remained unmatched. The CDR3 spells CASSQWDSMNTEAFF. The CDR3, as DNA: TGTGCCAGCAGCCAATGGGACAGTATGAACACTGAAGCTTTCTTT.